This T cell receptor (beta chain) comes out of a study of PD-L1 blockade in urothelial cancer. Turning to the study itself: Patients went on atezolizumab in 2014, receiving 1,200 mg intravenously every 3 weeks. Analyses were performed on blood at 3 weeks after treatment start (the second dose) and at 6 weeks.

The patients had locally advanced or metastatic urothelial carcinoma. This clone showed up just a few times. Spike-ins of synthetic TCR analog templates went into each PCR. Assay used: immunoSEQ multiplex PCR; TCRdb lists only in-frame clones, some missing. In the table there are about 90,000 clones, approximately 90% of which are singletons. CDR1 is SGDLS and CDR2 is YYNGEE in the germline V gene. The CDR3 runs to 14 residues. V dropped 0 bases and J dropped 3 bases, with 9 bases sitting between them. The sequence was collected from a man aged 55 to 70 with urothelial cancer. Sequenced material: PBMCs, taken around atezolizumab (anti-PD-L1) treatment. The J gene is TRBJ1-1, the V gene TRBV9; D gene unclear. The CDR3 is CASSVARVDTEAFF. The CDR3 coding sequence is TGTGCCAGCAGCGTAGCTCGGGTCGACACTGAAGCTTTCTTT.